This entry features one TCR beta chain sequence. These data are taken from a study of T cell changes during pregnancy in multiple sclerosis. Data came from immunoSEQ multiplex PCR; TCRdb stores just in-frame clones and leaves some out. The table includes about 36,000 clones, about 92% detected once. The CDR3 is made up of 13 amino acids. The V and J ends lost 0 bases and 5 bases respectively, with 9 bases between them. CDR1 is SGDLS and CDR2 is YYNGEE in the germline V gene. This TCR derives from a female donor with multiple sclerosis, enrolled in a pregnancy study. The specimen was CD4+ T cells from peripheral blood mononuclear cells, collected after pregnancy. The V call is TRBV9, the J call TRBJ2-7; D might be TRBD2 (6 bases). This CDR3 reads CASSVVGGNEQYF. The CDR3 DNA reads TGTGCCAGCAGCGTAGTAGGAGGGAACGAGCAGTACTTC. The full variable domain, rest sourced from reference TRBV9 and TRBJ2-7, is DSGVTQTPKHLITATGQRVTLRCSPRSGDLSVYWYQQSLDQGLQFLIQYYNGEERAKGNILERFSAQQFPDLHSELNLSSLELGDSALYFCASSVVGGNEQYFGPGTRLTVT.